This TCR beta chain stems from a study of T cell responses to AZD1222 COVID-19 vaccine. The CDR3 spans 10 residues. Germline V gene sequence: CDR1 SNHLY, CDR2 FYNNEI. V gave up 10 bases and J gave up 2 bases, with 4 bases separating them. The table came from immunoSEQ multiplex PCR; TCRdb's copy has only in-frame clones and leaves some out. The data hold approximately 99,000 clones, with roughly 87% observed a single time. This material consisted of peripheral blood, taken on day 0 of AZD1222 vaccination. The TCR originated in an adult in good health. The chain joins TRBV2 to TRBJ2-3, with unresolved D. This chain's CDR3 is CATYTDTQYF. Here the CDR3 DNA reads TGTGCCACCTACACAGATACGCAGTATTTT.